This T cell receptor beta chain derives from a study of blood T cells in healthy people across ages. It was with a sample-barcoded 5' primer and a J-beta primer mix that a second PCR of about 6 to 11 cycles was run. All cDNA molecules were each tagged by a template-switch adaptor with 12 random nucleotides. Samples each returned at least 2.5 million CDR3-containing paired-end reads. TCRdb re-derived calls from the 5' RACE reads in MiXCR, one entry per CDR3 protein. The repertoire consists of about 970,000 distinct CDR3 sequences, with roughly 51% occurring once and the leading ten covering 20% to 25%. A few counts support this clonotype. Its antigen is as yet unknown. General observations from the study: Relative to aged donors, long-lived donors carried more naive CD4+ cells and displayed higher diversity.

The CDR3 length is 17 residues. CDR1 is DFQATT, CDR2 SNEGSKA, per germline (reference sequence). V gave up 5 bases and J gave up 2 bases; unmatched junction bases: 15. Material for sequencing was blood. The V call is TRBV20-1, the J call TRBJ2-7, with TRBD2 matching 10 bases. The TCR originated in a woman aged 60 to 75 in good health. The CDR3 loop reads CSAFDPASGSSAYEQYF. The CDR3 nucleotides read TGCAGTGCTTTTGACCCGGCTAGCGGGAGTTCCGCCTACGAGCAGTACTTC.